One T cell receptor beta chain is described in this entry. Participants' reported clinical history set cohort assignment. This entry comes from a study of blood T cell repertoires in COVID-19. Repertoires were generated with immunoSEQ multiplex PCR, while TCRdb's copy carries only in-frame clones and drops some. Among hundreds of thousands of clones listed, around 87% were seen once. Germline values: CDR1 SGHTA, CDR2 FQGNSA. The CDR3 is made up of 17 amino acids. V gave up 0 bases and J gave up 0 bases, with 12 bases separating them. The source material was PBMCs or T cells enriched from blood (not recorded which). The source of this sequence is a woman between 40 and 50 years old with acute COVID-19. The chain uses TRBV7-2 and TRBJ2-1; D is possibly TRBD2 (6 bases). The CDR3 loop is CASSLASGLSSYNEQFF. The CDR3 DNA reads TGTGCCAGCAGCTTAGCGTCGGGACTGAGCTCCTACAATGAGCAGTTCTTC.